This entry concerns a single T cell receptor beta chain. Its antigen is unidentified. This sample is part of a study of cytomegalovirus exposure and HLA in healthy donors. The CDR3 contains 14 residues. CDR1 and CDR2 from the germline V gene are MGHRA and YSYEKL. With 0 bases removed from V and 4 bases from J, the gap between germline ends came to 9 bases. Study outcomes and limitations: Cytomegalovirus association was listed for about 150 TCR beta chains. It was shown in a later analysis that HLA-associated TCR beta chains were more clonally expanded than other, equally common chains.

A multiplex PCR was run with 60 Vbeta primers and 13 Jbeta primers. This table comes from immunoSEQ multiplex PCR, and its TCRdb copy is limited to in-frame clones, with some not included. This table has approximately 37,000 clones, approximately 82% appearing once. This chain links TRBV4-1 with TRBJ1-2; D gene ambiguous. Sequenced input: PBMCs. The TCR sequence derives from a woman aged 18 to 35 in good health and CMV-seropositive. CDR3 region: CASSQDQRSYGYTF. The CDR3 coding sequence is TGCGCCAGCAGCCAAGATCAACGGTCCTATGGCTACACCTTC.